This record covers a single TCR beta chain. Libraries were prepared by immunoSEQ multiplex PCR; TCRdb keeps only in-frame clonotypes and omits some of them. In the table there are 25,000 to 30,000 clones, about 86% of which are singletons. The sample comes from a study of OX40 agonist ivuxolimab in advanced cancers. Study summary: Dose-escalation patients' cancers were hepatocellular carcinoma, melanoma, renal cell or head and neck cancer.

The V gene's germline CDR1 is MNHEY and CDR2 SMNVEV (reference sequence). The CDR3 runs to 14 residues. The V end lost 8 bases, the J end lost 7 bases, and 18 bases lay between the germline ends. This TCR came from an adult with an advanced solid tumor such as melanoma, head and neck, liver or kidney cancer. The V and J genes are TRBV27 and TRBJ2-1; TRBD2 might be the D (8 bases). The material was CD4+ or CD8+ T cells sorted from blood, obtained in a trial of the OX40 agonist ivuxolimab. CDR3 bases: TGTGCCAGCCGGGAGGGGGCTAGTATGAATGAGCAGTTCTTC. Amino acid sequence: CASREGASMNEQFF.